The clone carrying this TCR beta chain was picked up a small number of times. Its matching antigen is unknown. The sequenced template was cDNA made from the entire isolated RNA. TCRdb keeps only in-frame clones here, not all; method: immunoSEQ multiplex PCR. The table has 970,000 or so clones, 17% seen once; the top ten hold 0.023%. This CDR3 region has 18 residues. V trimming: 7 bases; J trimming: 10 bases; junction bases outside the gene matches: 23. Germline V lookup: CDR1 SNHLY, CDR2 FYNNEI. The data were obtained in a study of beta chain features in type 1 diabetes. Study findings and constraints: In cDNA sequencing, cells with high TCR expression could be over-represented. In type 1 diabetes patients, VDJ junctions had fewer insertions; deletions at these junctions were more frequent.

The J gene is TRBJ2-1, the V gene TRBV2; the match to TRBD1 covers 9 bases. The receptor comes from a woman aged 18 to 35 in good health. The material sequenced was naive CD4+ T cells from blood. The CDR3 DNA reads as TGTGCCAGCAACAGACAGGGGGGGGTCGGTATCGGCGGCGAAGAGCAGTTCTTC. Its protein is CASNRQGGVGIGGEEQFF.